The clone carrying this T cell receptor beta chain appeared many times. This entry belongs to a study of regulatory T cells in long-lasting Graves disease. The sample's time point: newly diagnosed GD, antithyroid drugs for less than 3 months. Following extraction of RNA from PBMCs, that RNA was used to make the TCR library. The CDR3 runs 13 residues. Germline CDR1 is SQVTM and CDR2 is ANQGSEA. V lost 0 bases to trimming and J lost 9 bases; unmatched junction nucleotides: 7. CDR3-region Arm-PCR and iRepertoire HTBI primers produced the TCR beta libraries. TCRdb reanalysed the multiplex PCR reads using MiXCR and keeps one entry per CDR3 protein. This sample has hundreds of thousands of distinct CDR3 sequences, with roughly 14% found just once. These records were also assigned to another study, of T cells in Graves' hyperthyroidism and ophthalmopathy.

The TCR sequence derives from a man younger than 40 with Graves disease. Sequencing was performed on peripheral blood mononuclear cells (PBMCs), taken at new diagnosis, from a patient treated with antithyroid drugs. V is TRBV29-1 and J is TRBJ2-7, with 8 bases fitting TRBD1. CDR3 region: CSVEEAQGDGQYF. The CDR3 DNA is TGCAGCGTTGAAGAAGCACAGGGGGACGGGCAGTACTTC.